This T cell receptor (beta chain) was recorded in a study of cytomegalovirus exposure and HLA in healthy donors. Turning to the study itself: The approximately 610 first-cohort repertoires shared a platform with the 110 or so validation repertoires, as reported in a later analysis.

The study, taken as a whole, reports: The study listed roughly 160 cytomegalovirus-associated TCR beta chains.

Sequenced by immunoSEQ multiplex PCR; TCRdb stores in-frame clones only, minus some. The table has 150,000 to 200,000 clones, about 84% seen once. As concerns this clone: Antigen unknown.

The length of the CDR3 is 15 residues. The trim removed 11 bases at V and 3 bases at J, leaving 9 bases unmatched. The germline gives CDR1 SEHNR, CDR2 FQNEAQ (reference sequence). Sequenced: PBMCs. V and J are TRBV7-9 and TRBJ2-1; TRBD2 agrees at 11 bases. The TCR originated in a woman aged 18-35 years in good health and CMV-seronegative. CDR3 in amino acids: CAPERTSGLYNEQFF. CDR3 nucleotide sequence: TGTGCCCCCGAGCGGACTAGCGGGCTCTACAATGAGCAGTTCTTC. The entire variable domain, with the rest obtained from reference TRBV7-9 and TRBJ2-1, is as follows: DTGVSQNPRHKITKRGQNVTFRCDPISEHNRLYWYRQTLGQGPEFLTYFQNEAQLEKSRLLSDRFSAERPKGSFSTLEIQRTEQGDSAMYLCAPERTSGLYNEQFFGPGTRLTVL.